A selection of T cell receptor beta chains follows, all from one sample in a study of blood T cells in healthy people across ages. MiXCR was run by TCRdb on the 5' RACE reads, yielding one entry per CDR3 protein. The profile covers a few hundred thousand distinct CDR3 sequences, with 27% appearing a single time and about 18% taken by the ten largest. Specimen: blood. These receptors were obtained from a woman in her seventies in good health. CDR3s include the opening cysteine and the closing phenylalanine or tryptophan.

>TRBV6-6
CASSSLGTGMNTEAFF
>TRBV19
CASSFYRGGENTEAFF
>TRBV12-3/TRBV12-4
CANTRGQGITDTQYF
>TRBV7-9
CASSNRDGSTDTQYF
>TRBV12-3/TRBV12-4
CASSSNLAGLGETQYF
>TRBV6-2/TRBV6-3
CASSYGRERNTEAFF
>TRBV27
CASGPWSGETQYF
>TRBV10-3
CAINSAGHGYEQYF
>TRBV5-6
CASSLVAGGRETQYF
>TRBV30
CAWRGRGGLNTEAFF
>TRBV20-1
CSARDMAGGVNTQYF
>TRBV5-1
CASSLGQGDYGYTF
>TRBV7-3
CAGSMGRKQETQYF
>TRBV29-1
CSVASPTTNEKLFF
>TRBV24-1
CATSQGTYNEQFF
>TRBV7-3
CASSRGGGGGEIQFF
>TRBV21-1
CASSIRQDPLGEQYF
>TRBV5-1
CASSLESGLAKNIQYF
>TRBV29-1
CSVEVLGIFQYF
>TRBV12-5
CASGLYRGNQPQHF
>TRBV3-1
CASSSTSGGPVGELFF
>TRBV4-2
CASSPGLAGVDTQYF
>TRBV9
CASSAFTGTSYEQYF
>TRBV12-3/TRBV12-4
CASSFAGHTEAFF
>TRBV6-5
CASSYSYIGQGGNEQYF
>TRBV4-3
CASSQEGGGSPLHF